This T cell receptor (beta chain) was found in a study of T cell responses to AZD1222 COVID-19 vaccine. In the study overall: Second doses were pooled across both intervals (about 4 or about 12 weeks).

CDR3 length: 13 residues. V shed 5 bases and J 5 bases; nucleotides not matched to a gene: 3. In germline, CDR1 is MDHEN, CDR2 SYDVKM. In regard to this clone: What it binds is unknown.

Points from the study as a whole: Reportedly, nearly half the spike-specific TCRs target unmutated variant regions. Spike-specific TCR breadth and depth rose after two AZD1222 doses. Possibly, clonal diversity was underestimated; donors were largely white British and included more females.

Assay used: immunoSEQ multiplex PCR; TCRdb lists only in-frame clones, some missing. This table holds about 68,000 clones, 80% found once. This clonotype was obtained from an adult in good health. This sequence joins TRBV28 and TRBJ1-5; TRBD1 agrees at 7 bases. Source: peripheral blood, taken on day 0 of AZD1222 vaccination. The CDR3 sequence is CASSPQGDQPQHF. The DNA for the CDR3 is TGTGCCAGCAGTCCCCAGGGGGATCAGCCCCAGCATTTT.